Listed below are T cell receptor beta chains from one sample, sequenced in a study of T cell responses to AZD1222 COVID-19 vaccine. Profiled with immunoSEQ multiplex PCR; TCRdb holds only in-frame clones, not every one. Seen here are 100,000 or so clones, 88% observed once, and the top ten hold around 2.3%. Sequenced here: peripheral blood, sampled on day 0 of AZD1222 vaccination. The receptors were gathered from an adult in good health. The CDR3 runs from the conserved cysteine through the conserved F or W. A D gene is named only where the DNA matches it firmly. Rows give clone size only sometimes, using once, few, many, or a class for an expanded clone.

- TRBJ1-1 - TRBV10-3 TGTGCCATCAGTGAGTCGGCAGCCACGAACACTGAAGCTTTCTTT CAISESAATNTEAFF
- TRBJ2-1 TRBD1 TRBV7-9 TGTGCCAGCAGTCATGAGTTGGGACAGGGCCCGGGAAATGAGCAGTTCTTC CASSHELGQGPGNEQFF
- TRBJ1-1 - TRBV13 TGTGCCAGCAGCTTAAGTCGCGCCCTCGAGGGACTGAACACTGAAGCTTTCTTT CASSLSRALEGLNTEAFF
- TRBJ1-1 TRBD1 TRBV29-1 TGCAGCGGACAAGGACAGGGGGCAAGAACTGAAGCTTTCTTT CSGQGQGARTEAFF
- TRBJ2-2 - TRBV15 TGTGCCACCAGCAGAGGGTTTGACACCGGGGAGCTGTTTTTT CATSRGFDTGELFF
- TRBJ2-5 - TRBV28 TGTGCCAGCAGTTTATGGGGAGAGACCCAGTACTTC CASSLWGETQYF
- TRBJ2-7 TRBD2 TRBV14 TGTGCCAGCAGCCAAACTAGCGGGAGTATCTACGAGCAGTACTTC CASSQTSGSIYEQYF
- TRBJ1-2 - TRBV3-1/TRBV3-2 TGTGCCAGCAGCCCCAATGACCCGGGGGCCGGCGGCTACACCTTC CASSPNDPGAGGYTF
few TRBJ2-5 - TRBV28 TGTGCCAGCAGTTTCGGTCTTGGGGAGACCCAGTACTTC CASSFGLGETQYF
- TRBJ1-1 - TRBV28 TGTGCCGGGTCGGGATTGGGATTGGGGGACACTGAAGCTTTCTTT CAGSGLGLGDTEAFF
- TRBJ1-1 - TRBV4-1 TGCGCCAGCAGCCAAGTCGGACGGCTGAACACTGAAGCTTTCTTT CASSQVGRLNTEAFF
- TRBJ1-2 - TRBV12-3/TRBV12-4 TGTGCCAGCAGTTTACTCCCCACGGGCTACACCTTC CASSLLPTGYTF
- TRBJ1-2 - TRBV6-6 TGTGCCAGCAGTTCCCGACAGAGTGGTAACTATGGCTACACCTTC CASSSRQSGNYGYTF
- TRBJ2-7 - TRBV10-1 TGCGCCAGCAGTGATCGTGGGGCTTCTGGGCAGTACTTC CASSDRGASGQYF
- TRBJ1-1 TRBD1 TRBV9 TGTGCCAGCAGCCGGAGGGACAGGGGCCCCTCCACTGAAGCTTTCTTT CASSRRDRGPSTEAFF
once TRBJ2-1 - TRBV2 TGTGCCAGCAGTGGGACCCCTTCTGAGCAGTTCTTC CASSGTPSEQFF
- TRBJ2-6 - TRBV5-4 TGTGCCAGCAGCCCCGGTTCTGGGGCCAACGTCCTGACTTTC CASSPGSGANVLTF
- TRBJ2-5 TRBD2 TRBV25-1 TGTGCCAGCAGTGAACCGCGGGGGGCCCTGGAGACCCAGTACTTC CASSEPRGALETQYF
once TRBJ1-1 - TRBV19 TGTGCCAGTAGTATACAGGCATTGAACACTGAAGCTTTCTTT CASSIQALNTEAFF
- TRBJ1-1 - TRBV6-5 TGTGCCAGCAGGATAACACAGGGTATGAACACTGAAGCTTTCTTT CASRITQGMNTEAFF
- TRBJ1-1 - TRBV10-3 TGTGCCATCAGTGAGGGGGGTAGGAACACTGAAGCTTTCTTT CAISEGGRNTEAFF
once TRBJ2-1 - TRBV5-6 TGTGCCAGCAGCTTCCAGCGGACCTTTCTTGAGCAGTTCTTC CASSFQRTFLEQFF
- TRBJ1-6 - TRBV5-5 TGTGCCAGCAGCCCAACAGGGTATCCGAGTTCACCCCTCCACTTT CASSPTGYPSSPLHF
- TRBJ1-6 TRBD1 TRBV10-1 TGCGCCAGCAGAGGGACAGGGAATAATTCACCCCTCCACTTT CASRGTGNNSPLHF
- TRBJ2-1 - TRBV7-2 TGTGCCAGCAGCTTATATCCGGCCCCCCAAGAGCAGTTCTTC CASSLYPAPQEQFF
- TRBJ1-1 - TRBV5-5 TGTGCCAGCAGCGCGGAGGGACGGATGAACACTGAAGCTTTCTTT CASSAEGRMNTEAFF
- TRBJ1-4 TRBD1 TRBV2 TGTGCCAGCCGTCTGGGACAGGGGGTAATCAATGAAAAACTGTTTTTT CASRLGQGVINEKLFF
- TRBJ1-1 - TRBV19 TGTGCCAGTAGTATACCGGGAATGAACACTGAAGCTTTCTTT CASSIPGMNTEAFF
- TRBJ1-5 - TRBV15 TGTGCCACCACCCCTAATCAGGGTAGGGGCAATCAGCCCCAGCATTTT CATTPNQGRGNQPQHF
- TRBJ1-4 - TRBV2 TGTGCCAGCAGCGCCTGGACAGTCTATAATGAAAAACTGTTTTTT CASSAWTVYNEKLFF
- TRBJ2-7 - TRBV6-1 TGTGCCAGCAGTGAAGCAGTACGGTACGAGCAGTACTTC CASSEAVRYEQYF